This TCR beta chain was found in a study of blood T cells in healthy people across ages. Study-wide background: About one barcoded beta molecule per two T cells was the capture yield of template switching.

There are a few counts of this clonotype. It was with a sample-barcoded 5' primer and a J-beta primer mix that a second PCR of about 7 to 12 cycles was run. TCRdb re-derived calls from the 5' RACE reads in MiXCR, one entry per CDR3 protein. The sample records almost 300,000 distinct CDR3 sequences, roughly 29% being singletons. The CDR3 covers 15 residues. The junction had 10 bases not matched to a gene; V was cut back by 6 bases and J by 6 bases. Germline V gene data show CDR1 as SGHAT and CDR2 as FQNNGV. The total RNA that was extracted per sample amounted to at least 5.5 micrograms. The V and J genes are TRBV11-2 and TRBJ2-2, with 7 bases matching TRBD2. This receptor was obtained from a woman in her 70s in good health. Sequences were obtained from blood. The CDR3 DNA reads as TGTGCCAGCAGTTTACTAGCGAGTAACCCCGGGGAGCTGTTTTTT. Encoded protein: CASSLLASNPGELFF.